This entry lists 15 T cell receptor beta chains sequenced from one sample in a study of cytomegalovirus exposure and HLA in healthy donors. PCR involved 60 Vbeta and 13 Jbeta primers. The data were produced by immunoSEQ multiplex PCR, yet TCRdb's version contains in-frame clones alone and is incomplete. This table has over 95,000 clones, about 74% appearing once. The sequencing sample was made of PBMCs. The receptors shown here come from a female donor in good health and CMV-seronegative.

The chain employs TRBV10-3 and TRBJ1-6; 9 bases fit TRBD1. This CDR3 is built from 15 residues. CDR1 and CDR2 from the germline V gene are ENHRY and SYGVKD. V dropped 5 bases and J dropped 4; count of bases not matched to a gene: 3. The CDR3 here is CAISSDRGYNSPLHF. The CDR3 nucleotides are TGTGCCATCAGTTCGGACAGGGGTTATAATTCACCCCTCCACTTT.

The gene calls are TRBV13 and TRBJ2-5; 10 bases are a match to TRBD2. The J call may be incorrect, as the DNA end agrees better with TRBJ2-7. Germline V CDR1 and CDR2: PRHDT, FYEKMQ (reference sequence). This CDR3 has 17 amino acids. CDR3 loop: CASSSLAGDRPSYEQYF. CDR3 in DNA: TGTGCCAGCAGTTCGCTAGCGGGGGATAGACCCTCCTACGAGCAGTACTTC.

The chain combines TRBV4-1 with TRBJ1-2; D unresolved. In germline, CDR1 is MGHRA, CDR2 YSYEKL. V lost 2 bases to trimming and J lost 0 bases, with 19 bases between them. This CDR3 region has 18 residues. CDR3 in DNA: TGCGCCAGCAGCCAAATCCGTTATCAGGAACCAGCTAACTATGGCTACACCTTC. Translating gives CASSQIRYQEPANYGYTF.

The table lists this clone with a count of one. V usage is TRBV30 and J usage is TRBJ2-3, with 7 bases lining up with TRBD2. Per germline, CDR1 GTSNPN and CDR2 SVGIG (reference sequence). The V gene end was trimmed by 1 base and the J gene end by 1 base; junction bases not matched to a gene: 2. This CDR3 has 14 amino acids. The CDR3 bases are TGTGCCTGGAGTGCCGCGGGGGGCACAGATACGCAGTATTTT. Translation gives CAWSAAGGTDTQYF.

The chain is built from TRBV15 and TRBJ2-5; tentative D call: TRBD1 (7 bases). The end of the DNA aligns better with TRBJ2-7, so the J call may be wrong. Germline lookup yields CDR1 LNHNV and CDR2 YYDKDF (reference sequence). The length of the CDR3 is 15 residues. CDR3 nucleotides: TGTGCCACCAGCAGACATACAGGGGAGGAGTACGAGCAGTACTTC. The encoded protein is CATSRHTGEEYEQYF.

The V and J genes are TRBV7-9 and TRBJ1-1, with D uncertain. Germline CDR1 is SEHNR and CDR2 is FQNEAQ (reference sequence). Trimming stripped 6 bases from V and 6 bases from J, with 8 bases between. This CDR3 is built from 11 residues. The CDR3 reads CASRGNPEAFF. CDR3 coding DNA: TGTGCCAGCAGGGGCAACCCTGAAGCTTTCTTT.

The chain couples TRBV5-6 to TRBJ1-1; TRBD1 aligns across 7 bases. Trimming cost V 3 bases and J 1 base; bases outside gene matches: 9. CDR3 size: 16 residues. From germline, CDR1 is SGHDT and CDR2 YYEEEE. CDR3 sequence: CASSSRGHRENTEAFF. The CDR3 nucleotides read TGTGCCAGCAGCTCGAGGGGGCACAGGGAGAACACTGAAGCTTTCTTT. Looking up the rest from reference TRBV5-6 and TRBJ1-1 gives the full variable domain: DAGVTQSPTHLIKTRGQQVTLRCSPKSGHDTVSWYQQALGQGPQFIFQYYEEEERQRGNFPDRFSGHQFPNYSSELNVNALLLGDSALYLCASSSRGHRENTEAFFGQGTRLTVV.

The chain carries TRBV13 and TRBJ1-1; D is uncertain. The germline CDR1 and CDR2 sequences are PRHDT and FYEKMQ (reference sequence). V lost 0 bases and J lost 9, with 5 bases in between. The CDR3 consists of 11 residues. The CDR3 coding sequence is TGTGCCAGCAGCTTAGGCCCCAAAGCTTTCTTT. Encoded protein: CASSLGPKAFF.

V usage is TRBV9 and J usage is TRBJ1-3; TRBD1 is a possible D gene (6 bases). The V gene lost 2 bases and the J gene lost 3 bases, with 12 bases spanning the gap. The CDR3 consists of 15 residues. Germline CDR1 is SGDLS and CDR2 is YYNGEE. In nucleotides, the CDR3 is TGTGCCAGCAGCGTGACGACAGGTGGTGGAAACACCATATATTTT. Translating it yields CASSVTTGGGNTIYF.

The chain has TRBV7-9 and TRBJ2-7; a possible D gene is TRBD2 (5 bases). This CDR3 region has 12 residues. V lost 1 base to trimming and J lost 4 bases, with 5 bases between them. Germline V gene lookup returns CDR1 SEHNR and CDR2 FQNEAQ (reference sequence). In DNA, the CDR3 is TGTGCCAGCAGCTTAGTAGCGTACGAGCAGTACTTC. Residues: CASSLVAYEQYF. Supplemented by reference TRBV7-9 and TRBJ2-7, the full variable domain reads DTGVSQNPRHKITKRGQNVTFRCDPISEHNRLYWYRQTLGQGPEFLTYFQNEAQLEKSRLLSDRFSAERPKGSFSTLEIQRTEQGDSAMYLCASSLVAYEQYFGPGTRLTVT.

This clone appeared a single time. V gene TRBV15 combines with J gene TRBJ2-7; 8 nucleotides line up with TRBD1. Germline assignment: CDR1 LNHNV and CDR2 YYDKDF (reference sequence). The length of the CDR3 is 14 residues. J was trimmed by 2 bases and V by 4 bases; bases with no gene match: 4. The CDR3 protein is CATSMGTGAYEQYF. CDR3 DNA sequence: TGTGCCACCAGCATGGGGACAGGCGCCTACGAGCAGTACTTC.

V and J are TRBV2 and TRBJ2-2; no reliable D call. V was pared by 7 bases and J by 4 bases, with 13 bases between. The CDR3 consists of 14 residues. The germline gives CDR1 SNHLY, CDR2 FYNNEI. The CDR3 region has the DNA TGTGCCAGCAAGCTCCTGGTAACCACCGGGGAGCTGTTTTTT. Amino acids: CASKLLVTTGELFF.

This CDR3 is CASSLATRGINEQYF. As DNA, the CDR3 is TGTGCCAGCAGCTTAGCGACCAGGGGGATCAACGAGCAGTACTTC. J is TRBJ2-7 and V is TRBV7-8; TRBD1 aligns across 7 bases. CDR3 length: 15 amino acids. The ends lost 0 bases at V and 5 bases at J; junction bases unmatched: 7. In germline, CDR1 is SGHVS, CDR2 FQNEAQ.

This clone appeared a single time. The chain combines TRBV7-6 with TRBJ2-5; TRBD2 matches 9 bases. Germline V gives CDR1 SGHVS, CDR2 FNYEAQ. Losses at the gene ends were 0 bases for V and 5 bases for J; bases not matched to a gene: 4. This CDR3 spans 15 amino acids. CDR3 sequence reads: CASSLARGGFETQYF. The CDR3 region has the DNA TGTGCCAGCAGCTTAGCGCGGGGGGGCTTCGAGACCCAGTACTTC. Variable domain in full (rest from reference TRBV7-6 and TRBJ2-5): GAGVSQSPRYKVTKRGQDVALRCDPISGHVSLYWYRQALGQGPEFLTYFNYEAQQDKSGLPNDRFSAERPEGSISTLTIQRTEQRDSAMYRCASSLARGGFETQYFGPGTRLLVL.

The chain is built from TRBV7-2 and TRBJ1-2; D is unresolved. Germline assignment: CDR1 SGHTA and CDR2 FQGNSA. V gave up 7 bases and J gave up 8 bases, with 23 bases separating them. The CDR3 spans 15 residues. The CDR3 DNA sequence: TGTGCCAGCACCTTTAATAATCGGGCCAAGCGGGGCTACACCTTC. It codes for CASTFNNRAKRGYTF.